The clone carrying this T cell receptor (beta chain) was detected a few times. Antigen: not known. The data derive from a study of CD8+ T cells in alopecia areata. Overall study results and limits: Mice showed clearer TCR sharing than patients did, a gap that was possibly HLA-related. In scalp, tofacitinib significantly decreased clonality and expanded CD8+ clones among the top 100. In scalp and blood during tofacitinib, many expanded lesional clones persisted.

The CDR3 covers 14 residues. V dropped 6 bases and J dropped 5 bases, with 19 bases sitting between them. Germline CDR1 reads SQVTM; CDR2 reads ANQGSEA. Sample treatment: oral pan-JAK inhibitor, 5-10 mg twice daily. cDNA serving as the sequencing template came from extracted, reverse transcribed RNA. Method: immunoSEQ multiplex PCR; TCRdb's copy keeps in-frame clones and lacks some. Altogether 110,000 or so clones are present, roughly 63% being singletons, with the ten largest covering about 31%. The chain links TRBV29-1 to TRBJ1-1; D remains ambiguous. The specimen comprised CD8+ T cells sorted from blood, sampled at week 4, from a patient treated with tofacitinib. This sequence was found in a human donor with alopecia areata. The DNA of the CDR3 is TGCAGCGTCGTTACCCTCGAAGGATCGACTGAAGCTTTCTTT. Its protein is CSVVTLEGSTEAFF.